This passage covers 11 T cell receptor beta chains from one sample sequenced in a study of blood T cell repertoires in COVID-19 (dated by TCRdb to 2019 to 2021). The protocol used for the library was the immunoSEQ multiplex PCR assay. The immuneACCESS repertoire file appears here via TCRdb, limited to in-frame rearrangements. These files lack a portion of the clones; in checked studies, under half of the deficit traces to unresolved V genes, and the cause of the others is not known. For this sample there are around 190,000 clones; more than 70% appear just once. In total, the top ten clones hold 3.5% to 4.5% of the sample. Input material: peripheral blood. The source is a human donor in a cohort sampled during active COVID-19.

In DNA, the CDR3 is TGTGCCAGCAGCGCGGGACAGGCGCACCTAGAAGCTTTCTTT. Protein product: CASSAGQAHLEAFF. The chain employs TRBV7-9 and TRBJ1-1; 8 positions match TRBD1. J gave up 8 bases and V 5 bases, and 10 bases lay outside the gene matches. Germline V CDR1 and CDR2: SEHNR, FQNEAQ (reference sequence). The CDR3 is made up of 14 amino acids.

The chain recombines TRBV10-3 with TRBJ2-1; 8 bases align to TRBD2. The CDR3 is made up of 16 amino acids. Looked up from germline, CDR1 is ENHRY and CDR2 is SYGVKD. V trimming: 11 bases; J trimming: 0 bases; junction bases outside the gene matches: 12. The CDR3 nucleotides are TGTGCCGCCTCGCCCAGCGGGGGCGACTCCTACAATGAGCAGTTCTTC. Residues: CAASPSGGDSYNEQFF.

This clone was detected only a few times. This chain joins TRBV19 and TRBJ1-5; TRBD1 aligns across 8 bases. V shed 6 bases and J 1 base; nucleotides not matched to a gene: 8. CDR1 is LNHDA, CDR2 SQIVND, per germline (reference sequence). The CDR3 has 16 residues. Here the CDR3 reads CASRATGTGSNQPQHF. The CDR3 DNA is TGTGCCAGTAGGGCGACCGGGACAGGCAGCAATCAGCCCCAGCATTTT.

J is TRBJ2-2 and V is TRBV4-3; D unresolved. With 0 bases removed from V and 5 bases from J, the gap between germline ends came to 7 bases. The CDR3 extends over 14 amino acids. The germline gives CDR1 LGHNA, CDR2 YSLEER. The CDR3 here is CASSQDLGTGELFF. As DNA, the CDR3 is TGCGCCAGCAGCCAAGATCTAGGAACCGGGGAGCTGTTTTTT.

The V gene is TRBV9, the J gene TRBJ1-2, with unresolved D. V lost 4 bases and J 1 base, leaving 14 bases between the germline ends. This CDR3 contains 15 residues. Germline V gene lookup returns CDR1 SGDLS and CDR2 YYNGEE. The chain's CDR3 is CASSPGERINYGYTF. CDR3 DNA: TGTGCCAGCAGCCCCGGGGAGAGGATTAACTATGGCTACACCTTC. Using reference TRBV9 and TRBJ1-2 for the parts outside the CDR3, the full variable domain is DSGVTQTPKHLITATGQRVTLRCSPRSGDLSVYWYQQSLDQGLQFLIQYYNGEERAKGNILERFSAQQFPDLHSELNLSSLELGDSALYFCASSPGERINYGYTFGSGTRLTVV.

The chain couples TRBV4-3 to TRBJ2-3, with TRBD2 identical over 12 bases. V dropped 4 bases and J dropped 1; count of bases not matched to a gene: 3. The CDR3 totals 16 residues. From germline, CDR1 is LGHNA and CDR2 YSLEER. This CDR3 is CASSPRLAGGTDTQYF. The DNA for the CDR3 is TGCGCCAGCAGCCCCCGACTAGCGGGGGGCACAGATACGCAGTATTTT.

V and J are TRBV7-2 and TRBJ2-2; 14 nucleotides line up with TRBD2. CDR3 length: 17 amino acids. The V and J ends lost 1 base and 7 bases, in that order; junction bases with no gene match: 5. Per germline, CDR1 SGHTA and CDR2 FQGNSA. This CDR3 reads CASSLGLAGGHGGELFF. CDR3 DNA sequence: TGTGCCAGCAGCTTAGGACTAGCGGGGGGGCATGGCGGGGAGCTGTTTTTT.

V and J are TRBV4-1 and TRBJ2-5; TRBD2 matches 11 bases. V trimming: 0 bases; J trimming: 7 bases; junction bases outside the gene matches: 10. Germline CDR1 reads MGHRA; CDR2 reads YSYEKL. The CDR3 consists of 17 residues. The CDR3 loop reads CASSQEASGGFFGTQYF. DNA of the CDR3: TGCGCCAGCAGCCAAGAGGCTAGCGGGGGGTTCTTCGGGACCCAGTACTTC.

Only a few counts were recorded for this clone. The rearrangement joins TRBV3-1 (or the pseudogene TRBV3-2) to TRBJ1-2; D uncertain. V was clipped by 0 bases and J by 0 bases, with 2 bases between them. This CDR3 has 13 residues. Germline CDR1 and CDR2: LGHDT and YNNKEL (reference sequence). DNA for the CDR3: TGTGCCAGCAGCCAAGACACTAACTATGGCTACACCTTC. Encoded protein: CASSQDTNYGYTF.

CDR3 region: CASSLEGGRGLEAFF. CDR3 nucleotides: TGTGCCAGCAGCTTAGAAGGGGGAAGGGGCCTAGAAGCTTTCTTT. The V gene is TRBV7-9, the J gene TRBJ1-1; D might be TRBD1 (6 bases). The V end was cut by 1 base, the J end by 8 bases, with 17 bases between. The CDR3 has 15 amino acids. Germline CDR1 is SEHNR and CDR2 is FQNEAQ (reference sequence).

V usage is TRBV5-1 and J usage is TRBJ1-1; D is perhaps TRBD1 (5 bases). This CDR3 region has 16 residues. CDR1 is SGHRS, CDR2 YFSETQ, per germline. The V and J ends lost 0 bases and 0 bases respectively, with 12 bases between them. The CDR3 sequence is CASSLASVGLNTEAFF. CDR3 nucleotide sequence: TGCGCCAGCAGCTTGGCCTCTGTGGGGCTGAACACTGAAGCTTTCTTT.